These 15 T cell receptor beta chains share one sample of origin, sequenced in a study of OX40 agonist ivuxolimab in advanced cancers. Clones were read by immunoSEQ multiplex PCR, and TCRdb kept only the in-frame ones, dropping some. The sample includes tens of thousands of clones, roughly 83% of them seen just once. The material sequenced was CD4+ or CD8+ T cells sorted from blood, taken in a trial of the OX40 agonist ivuxolimab. These receptors all stem from an adult with an advanced solid tumor such as melanoma, head and neck, liver or kidney cancer.

The rearrangement uses TRBV5-1 and TRBJ2-1; 16 bases line up with TRBD2. CDR3 length: 19 residues. The trim removed 1 base at V and 6 bases at J, leaving 10 bases unmatched. The germline CDR1 and CDR2 sequences are SGHRS and YFSETQ. CDR3 nucleotides: TGCGCCAGCAGCTTGAGTGTCCTGGGACTAGCGGGAGGGCGCAATGAGCAGTTCTTC. It encodes CASSLSVLGLAGGRNEQFF.

The CDR3 region has the DNA TGCGCCAGCAGCTTGGGGGACAGCCAGGACGAGCAGTACGTC. Translation gives CASSLGDSQDEQYV. V usage is TRBV5-1 and J usage is TRBJ2-7; TRBD1 agrees at 7 bases. Germline V lookup: CDR1 SGHRS, CDR2 YFSETQ. Unmatched junction bases numbered 5, after V lost 0 bases and J lost 5 bases. The CDR3 totals 14 residues.

V gene TRBV10-3 combines with J gene TRBJ1-1; the match to TRBD1 covers 9 bases. The CDR3 spans 13 residues. Looked up from germline, CDR1 is ENHRY and CDR2 is SYGVKD. The trim removed 7 bases at V and 1 base at J, leaving 1 base unmatched. Written as DNA, the CDR3 is TGTGCCATCATGGGACAGGGGAACACTGAAGCTTTCTTT. Translating it yields CAIMGQGNTEAFF.

This sequence joins TRBV7-2 and TRBJ1-1; no definite D call. The CDR3 has 14 residues. Germline CDR1 is SGHTA and CDR2 is FQGNSA. Trimming cost V 5 bases and J 1 base, with 11 bases left between them. This CDR3 reads CASSQTLENTEAFF. For the CDR3, the DNA is TGTGCCAGCAGCCAAACACTGGAGAACACTGAAGCTTTCTTT. Using reference TRBV7-2 and TRBJ1-1 for the parts outside the CDR3, the full variable domain is GAGVSQSPSNKVTEKGKDVELRCDPISGHTALYWYRQSLGQGLEFLIYFQGNSAPDKSGLPSDRFSAERTGGSVSTLTIQRTQQEDSAVYLCASSQTLENTEAFFGQGTRLTVV.

This sequence joins TRBV4-3 and TRBJ2-7; no reliable D call. Trimming removed 4 bases from V and 0 bases from J, with 13 bases in between. CDR3 length: 15 amino acids. CDR1 is LGHNA and CDR2 is YSLEER in the germline V gene. The CDR3 spells CASSRGSHSSYEQYF. In nucleotides, the CDR3 is TGCGCCAGCAGCCGCGGTTCTCATAGCTCCTACGAGCAGTACTTC.

The chain uses TRBV10-2 and TRBJ2-3; TRBD2 agrees at 11 bases. Trimming at V came to 6 bases and at J to 4 bases, leaving 6 bases not matched to a gene. CDR3 length: 15 amino acids. CDR1 and CDR2 (germline): WSHSY, SAAADI. CDR3 sequence (DNA): TGCGCCAGCAGCGTAGCGGGGGGGCTGTCAGATACGCAGTATTTT. Amino acid sequence: CASSVAGGLSDTQYF.

The chain links TRBV10-3 to TRBJ1-1; TRBD1 matches 8 bases. The trim removed 7 bases at V and 5 bases at J, leaving 12 bases unmatched. The CDR3 is 15 residues long. Germline V gene lookup returns CDR1 ENHRY and CDR2 SYGVKD. For the CDR3, the DNA is TGTGCCATCACCCCTGGACAGGGAAAAAAGACTGAAGCTTTCTTT. Amino acid sequence: CAITPGQGKKTEAFF.

V usage is TRBV6-1 and J usage is TRBJ2-1; D perhaps matches TRBD2 (5 bases). The CDR3 is made up of 13 amino acids. Between the trimmed V and J ends, which lost 11 bases and 0 bases, there was a span of 11 bases. Germline CDR1 reads MNHNS; CDR2 reads SASEGT. CDR3 residues: CAAADFSYNEQFF. CDR3 nucleotides: TGTGCCGCAGCGGACTTCTCCTACAATGAGCAGTTCTTC.

V is TRBV5-4 and J is TRBJ1-1; no reliable D call. The ends were cut back, 1 base at V and 0 bases at J, with 10 bases in the middle. CDR1 is SGHNT, CDR2 YYREEE, per germline (reference sequence). This CDR3 comprises 15 residues. In DNA form, the CDR3 reads TGTGCCAGCAGCTTGACAGATAGAATGAACACTGAAGCTTTCTTT. As protein: CASSLTDRMNTEAFF. Based on the CDR3 plus reference TRBV5-4 and TRBJ1-1, the full variable domain is ETGVTQSPTHLIKTRGQQVTLRCSSQSGHNTVSWYQQALGQGPQFIFQYYREEENGRGNFPPRFSGLQFPNYSSELNVNALELDDSALYLCASSLTDRMNTEAFFGQGTRLTVV.

This clone was counted a few times. V is TRBV7-8 and J is TRBJ2-4; the D is unclear. Trimming shortened V by 3 bases and J by 0 bases, and 21 bases separated the two germline ends. The CDR3 length is 19 residues. Per the germline V gene, CDR1 is SGHVS and CDR2 is FQNEAQ. CDR3 loop: CASSFGFQATSLAKNIQYF. CDR3 DNA: TGTGCCAGCAGCTTCGGGTTTCAGGCTACATCCCTAGCCAAAAACATTCAGTACTTC.

The chain uses TRBV4-2 and TRBJ2-2; 9 bases line up with TRBD2. The CDR3 has 14 residues. V was clipped by 4 bases and J by 8 bases; unmatched bases: 5. The V gene's germline CDR1 is LGHNA and CDR2 YNFKEQ. The CDR3 spells CASSLGLARGELFF. In nucleotides, the CDR3 is TGTGCCAGCAGCCTAGGACTAGCGCGGGGGGAGCTGTTTTTT.

The chain is built from TRBV19 and TRBJ1-5; D gene uncertain. The V end was cut by 4 bases, the J end by 0 bases, with 16 bases between. Germline loops: CDR1 LNHDA, CDR2 SQIVND (reference sequence). The CDR3 sequence is 17 residues long. The CDR3 DNA is TGTGCCAGTAGTAGGGCTATCTCGGCGTATAGCAATCAGCCCCAGCATTTT. The encoded protein is CASSRAISAYSNQPQHF. The whole variable domain, remainder taken from reference TRBV19 and TRBJ1-5, is DGGITQSPKYLFRKEGQNVTLSCEQNLNHDAMYWYRQDPGQGLRLIYYSQIVNDFQKGDIAEGYSVSREKKESFPLTVTSAQKNPTAFYLCASSRAISAYSNQPQHFGDGTRLSIL.

The chain combines TRBV6-1 with TRBJ1-3, with TRBD1 identical over 11 bases. V was pared by 4 bases and J by 4 bases, with 6 bases of the junction left unmatched. The CDR3 is 16 residues long. Germline lookup yields CDR1 MNHNS and CDR2 SASEGT. This chain's CDR3 is CASSGGQGATGNTIYF. CDR3 DNA sequence: TGTGCCAGCAGTGGAGGACAGGGGGCAACAGGAAACACCATATATTTT.

V and J are TRBV5-4 and TRBJ2-5; 15 bases align to TRBD2. Trimming took 2 bases from V and 5 from J; bases not matched to a gene: 7. From germline, CDR1 is SGHNT and CDR2 YYREEE (reference sequence). This CDR3 spans 17 amino acids. The CDR3 DNA is TGTGCCAGCAGCTTCGGGGGACTAGCGGGAGGTTGGGAGACCCAGTACTTC. It is translated as CASSFGGLAGGWETQYF. Full variable domain (remainder filled in from reference TRBV5-4 and TRBJ2-5): ETGVTQSPTHLIKTRGQQVTLRCSSQSGHNTVSWYQQALGQGPQFIFQYYREEENGRGNFPPRFSGLQFPNYSSELNVNALELDDSALYLCASSFGGLAGGWETQYFGPGTRLLVL.

The chain employs TRBV5-1 and TRBJ2-1; D not certain. With 0 bases removed from V and 7 bases from J, the gap between germline ends came to 8 bases. Germline V gene lookup returns CDR1 SGHRS and CDR2 YFSETQ. CDR3 size: 13 residues. CDR3 region: CASSLGAKNEQFF. The CDR3, as DNA: TGCGCCAGCAGCTTGGGGGCCAAAAATGAGCAGTTCTTC.